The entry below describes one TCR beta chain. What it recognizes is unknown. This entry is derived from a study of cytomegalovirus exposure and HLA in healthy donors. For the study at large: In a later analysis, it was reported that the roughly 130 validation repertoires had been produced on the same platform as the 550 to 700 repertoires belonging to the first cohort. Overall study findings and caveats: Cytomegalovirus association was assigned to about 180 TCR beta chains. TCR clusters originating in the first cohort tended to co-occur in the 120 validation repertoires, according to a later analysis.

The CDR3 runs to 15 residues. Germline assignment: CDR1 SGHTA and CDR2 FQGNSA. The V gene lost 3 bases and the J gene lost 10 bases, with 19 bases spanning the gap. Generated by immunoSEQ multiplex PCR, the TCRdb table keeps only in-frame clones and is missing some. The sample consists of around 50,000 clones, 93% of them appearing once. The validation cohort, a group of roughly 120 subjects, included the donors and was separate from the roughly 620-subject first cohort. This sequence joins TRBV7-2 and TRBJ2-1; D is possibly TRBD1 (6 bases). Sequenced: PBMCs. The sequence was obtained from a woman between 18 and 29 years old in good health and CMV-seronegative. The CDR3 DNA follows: TGTGCCAGCAGCTTCCCTGGACGGGGTGACAGGGAGCAGTTCTTC. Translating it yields CASSFPGRGDREQFF.